The 8 T cell receptor beta chains presented below share a single source sample, sequenced in a study of cytotoxic CD8 clonotypes in ibrutinib-treated CLL (dated by TCRdb to the early 2020s). Explained via the paper, the time point label denotes: approximately 2 years on ibrutinib. Library preparation employed the immunoSEQ multiplex PCR assay. What TCRdb holds here is the immuneACCESS table cut down to in-frame rearrangements. Part of the clones is not present; checked against another copy, under half of the missing clones reflect an unresolved V gene, and the others are unexplained. For this sample the table gives some 130,000 clones, of which approximately 83% were detected only once. The ten largest account for roughly 1.9% of the sample. Sequenced here: PBMCs, sampled after 24 months of ibrutinib treatment. The receptor source for this set is a human donor with chronic lymphocytic leukemia.

The J gene is TRBJ1-3, the V gene TRBV4-1, with TRBD1 as a possible D gene (5 bases). Germline CDR1 is MGHRA and CDR2 is YSYEKL. The CDR3 is 16 amino acids. V lost 0 bases, J lost 2 bases, and 11 bases lay in between. Here the CDR3 DNA reads TGCGCCAGCAGCCAAGACTTGAGGGGTACTGGAAACACCATATATTTT. As protein: CASSQDLRGTGNTIYF.

The V and J genes are TRBV7-2 and TRBJ2-1, with D perhaps TRBD2 (5 bases). The CDR3 sequence is 15 residues long. CDR1 and CDR2 from the germline V gene are SGHTA and FQGNSA. V was shortened by 5 bases and J by 4 bases, with 15 bases between the two germline ends. This CDR3 is CASSRSPAAYNEQFF. In DNA form, the CDR3 reads TGTGCCAGCAGCCGGAGCCCAGCGGCTTACAATGAGCAGTTCTTC. Using reference TRBV7-2 and TRBJ2-1 for the parts outside the CDR3, the full variable domain is GAGVSQSPSNKVTEKGKDVELRCDPISGHTALYWYRQSLGQGLEFLIYFQGNSAPDKSGLPSDRFSAERTGGSVSTLTIQRTQQEDSAVYLCASSRSPAAYNEQFFGPGTRLTVL.

The chain joins TRBV18 to TRBJ2-3; D is undetermined. V lost 0 bases, J lost 4 bases, and 5 bases lay in between. This CDR3 spans 13 amino acids. CDR1 and CDR2 (germline): KGHSH, LQKENI. CDR3 loop: CASSPPGADTQYF. CDR3 DNA: TGTGCCAGCTCACCACCAGGCGCAGATACGCAGTATTTT.

V is TRBV19 and J is TRBJ2-2; the match to TRBD1 covers 9 bases. Germline V CDR1 and CDR2: LNHDA, SQIVND (reference sequence). The CDR3 spans 15 residues. V shed 7 bases, J shed 1 base, and the junction held 4 bases outside the gene matches. The CDR3 DNA is TGTGCCAGTACCAGACAGGGGGTGAACACCGGGGAGCTGTTTTTT. Encoded protein: CASTRQGVNTGELFF.

The chain carries TRBV11-2 and TRBJ1-2; no clear D. From germline, CDR1 is SGHAT and CDR2 FQNNGV. V lost 1 base to trimming and J lost 2 bases, with 8 bases between them. The CDR3 is 14 amino acids. CDR3 loop: CASSLVSANYGYTF. The DNA of the CDR3 is TGTGCCAGCAGCTTAGTCTCAGCGAACTATGGCTACACCTTC.

V is TRBV9 and J is TRBJ1-5, with 7 nucleotides matching TRBD1. Losses at the gene ends were 4 bases for V and 3 bases for J; bases not matched to a gene: 4. This CDR3 is built from 14 residues. Germline CDR1 SGDLS, CDR2 YYNGEE. The CDR3 sequence: CASSPGTDNQPQHF. As DNA, the CDR3 is TGTGCCAGCAGCCCAGGGACAGACAATCAGCCCCAGCATTTT.

The chain employs TRBV6-5 and TRBJ2-3; D possibly matches TRBD1 or TRBD2 (6 bases each). Between the trimmed V and J ends, which lost 5 bases and 5 bases, there was a span of 14 bases. The CDR3 runs 14 residues. The germline V gene has CDR1 MNHEY and CDR2 SVGAGI. CDR3 amino acids: CASSPEGGIDTQYF. The CDR3, as DNA: TGTGCCAGCAGTCCGGAAGGGGGGATAGATACGCAGTATTTT.

V is TRBV28 and J is TRBJ1-3, with TRBD1 matching over 7 bases. The CDR3 extends over 19 amino acids. Germline lookup yields CDR1 MDHEN and CDR2 SYDVKM. V was pared by 6 bases and J by 1 base, with 18 bases of the junction left unmatched. In DNA, the CDR3 is TGTGCCAGCAGGTCCAGTTACCGGGACAGCTATATTTCTGGAAACACCATATATTTT. Translating gives CASRSSYRDSYISGNTIYF.